This entry is about one T cell receptor (beta chain). Amplification of the TCR beta CDR3 regions used RNA transcripts (as template). Amplification began with first-round RT-PCR using HTBI primers, then second-round multiplex PCR was performed. MiXCR, applied by TCRdb to the multiplex PCR reads, yields one record per CDR3 protein. The repertoire holds 600,000 to 950,000 distinct CDR3 sequences, with 40% as singletons. The sample comes from a study of Graves' ophthalmopathy and Graves' hyperthyroidism. Turning to the study itself: The collection of peripheral blood took place at initial diagnosis, before any treatment.

V was cut by 6 bases and J by 5 bases, with 19 bases left in between. This CDR3 spans 15 amino acids. Per germline, CDR1 ENHRY and CDR2 SYGVKD. The receptor comes from an adult man with Graves' ophthalmopathy. Sequencing used peripheral blood. The rearrangement joins TRBV10-3 to TRBJ2-5; maybe TRBD2 (5 bases). The CDR3 here is CAIRPTQDSRETQYF. CDR3 bases: TGTGCCATCAGACCGACGCAGGACTCAAGGGAGACCCAGTACTTC.